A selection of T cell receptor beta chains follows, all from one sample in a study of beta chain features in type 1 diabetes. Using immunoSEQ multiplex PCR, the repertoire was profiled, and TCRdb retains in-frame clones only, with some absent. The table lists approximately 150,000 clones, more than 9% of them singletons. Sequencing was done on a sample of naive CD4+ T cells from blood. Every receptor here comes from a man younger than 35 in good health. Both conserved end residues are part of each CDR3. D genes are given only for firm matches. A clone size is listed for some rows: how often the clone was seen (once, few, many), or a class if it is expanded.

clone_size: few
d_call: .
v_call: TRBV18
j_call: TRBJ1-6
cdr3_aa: CASKNSESSYNSPLHF
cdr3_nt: TGTGCCAGCAAAAACAGTGAAAGCTCCTATAATTCACCCCTCCACTTT

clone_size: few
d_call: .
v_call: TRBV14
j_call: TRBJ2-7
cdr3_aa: CASSPRITAYEQYF
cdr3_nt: TGTGCCAGCAGCCCCCGGATTACAGCCTACGAGCAGTACTTC

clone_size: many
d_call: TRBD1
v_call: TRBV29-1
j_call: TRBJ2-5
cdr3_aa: CSVEGRGREETQYF
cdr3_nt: TGCAGCGTTGAGGGTAGGGGGCGCGAGGAGACCCAGTACTTC

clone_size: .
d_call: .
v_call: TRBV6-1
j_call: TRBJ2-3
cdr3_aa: CASSGNRVSQYF
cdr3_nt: TGTGCCAGCAGTGGTAACAGGGTTTCACAGTATTTT

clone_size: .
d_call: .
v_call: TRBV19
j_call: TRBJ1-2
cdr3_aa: CASTRTANYGYTF
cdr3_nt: TGTGCCAGTACTCGGACAGCTAACTATGGCTACACCTTC

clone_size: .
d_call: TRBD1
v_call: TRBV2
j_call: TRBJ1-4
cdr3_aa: CASSLLTGGGEKLFF
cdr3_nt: TGTGCCAGCAGCCTCCTGACAGGGGGCGGGGAAAAACTGTTTTTT

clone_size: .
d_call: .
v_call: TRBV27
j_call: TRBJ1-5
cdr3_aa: CASSFSGANQPQHF
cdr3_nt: TGTGCCAGCAGCTTCAGCGGGGCCAATCAGCCCCAGCATTTT

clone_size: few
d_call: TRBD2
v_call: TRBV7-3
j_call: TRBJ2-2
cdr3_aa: CASSATSASNTGELFF
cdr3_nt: TGTGCCAGCAGCGCTACTAGCGCTTCGAACACCGGGGAGCTGTTTTTT

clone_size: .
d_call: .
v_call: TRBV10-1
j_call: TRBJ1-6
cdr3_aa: CASSADTQAPLHF
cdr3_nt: TGCGCCAGCAGTGCTGACACCCAGGCGCCCCTCCACTTT

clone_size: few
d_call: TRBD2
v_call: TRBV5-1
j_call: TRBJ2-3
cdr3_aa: CASSLFGGEEDTQYF
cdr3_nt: TGCGCCAGCAGCTTGTTCGGGGGGGAGGAAGATACGCAGTATTTT

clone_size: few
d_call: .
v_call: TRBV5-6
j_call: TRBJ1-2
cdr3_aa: CASSLDAGLNYGYTF
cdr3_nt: TGTGCCAGCAGCTTGGATGCAGGGTTAAACTATGGCTACACCTTC

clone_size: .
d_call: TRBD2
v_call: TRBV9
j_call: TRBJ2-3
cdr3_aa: CASSAAGEPTDTQYF
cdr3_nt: TGTGCCAGCAGCGCCGCGGGGGAGCCCACAGATACGCAGTATTTT

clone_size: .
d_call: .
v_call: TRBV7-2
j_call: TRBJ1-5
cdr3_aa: CASSLDLGNQPQHF
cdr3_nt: TGTGCCAGCAGCCTCGACCTCGGGAATCAGCCCCAGCATTTT

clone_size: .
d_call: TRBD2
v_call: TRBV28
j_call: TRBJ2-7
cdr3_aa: CASRPGTISSYEQYF
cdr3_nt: TGTGCCAGCAGGCCGGGGACTATCAGCTCCTACGAGCAGTACTTC

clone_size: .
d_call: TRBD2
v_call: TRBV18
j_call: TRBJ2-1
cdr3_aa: CASSRERGGNEQFF
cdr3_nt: TGTGCCAGCTCACGGGAGCGGGGGGGCAATGAGCAGTTCTTC

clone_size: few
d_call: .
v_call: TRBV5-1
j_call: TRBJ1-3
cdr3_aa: CASSPDSSGNTIYF
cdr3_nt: TGCGCCAGCAGCCCGGACAGCTCTGGAAACACCATATATTTT

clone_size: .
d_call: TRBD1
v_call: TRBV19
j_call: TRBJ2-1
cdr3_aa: CASSIQGARDNEQFF
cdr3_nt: TGTGCCAGTAGTATACAGGGGGCGCGGGACAATGAGCAGTTCTTC

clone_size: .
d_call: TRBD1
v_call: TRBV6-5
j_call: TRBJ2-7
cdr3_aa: CASSYATGATYEQYF
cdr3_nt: TGTGCCAGCAGTTACGCGACAGGGGCAACCTACGAGCAGTACTTC

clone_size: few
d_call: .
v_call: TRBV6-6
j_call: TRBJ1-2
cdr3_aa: CASRISRNYGYTF
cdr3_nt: TGTGCCAGCAGAATTTCCAGGAACTATGGCTACACCTTC

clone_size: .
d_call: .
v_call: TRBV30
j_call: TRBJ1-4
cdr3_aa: CAWSVTGREKLFF
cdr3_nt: TGTGCCTGGAGTGTTACAGGGCGGGAAAAACTGTTTTTT

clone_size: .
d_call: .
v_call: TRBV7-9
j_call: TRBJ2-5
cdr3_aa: CASSPYAGTETQYF
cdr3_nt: TGTGCCAGCAGCCCGTACGCAGGTACGGAGACCCAGTACTTC